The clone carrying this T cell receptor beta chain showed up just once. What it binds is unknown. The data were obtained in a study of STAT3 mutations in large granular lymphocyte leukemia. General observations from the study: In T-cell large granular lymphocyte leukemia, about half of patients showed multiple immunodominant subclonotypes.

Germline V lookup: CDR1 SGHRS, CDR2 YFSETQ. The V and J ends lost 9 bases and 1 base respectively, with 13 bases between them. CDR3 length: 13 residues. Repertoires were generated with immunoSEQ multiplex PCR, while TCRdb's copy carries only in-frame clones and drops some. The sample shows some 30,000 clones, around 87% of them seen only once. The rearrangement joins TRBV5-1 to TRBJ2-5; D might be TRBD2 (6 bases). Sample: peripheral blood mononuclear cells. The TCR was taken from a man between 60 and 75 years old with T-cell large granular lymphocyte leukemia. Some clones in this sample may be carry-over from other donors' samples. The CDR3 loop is CATAREVQETQYF. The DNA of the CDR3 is TGCGCCACCGCGAGGGAGGTCCAAGAGACCCAGTACTTC.